This entry lists 9 T cell receptor beta chains sequenced from one sample in a study of blood T cell repertoires in COVID-19. Clones were sequenced by immunoSEQ multiplex PCR, and TCRdb holds only the in-frame ones, with some missing. The sample has approximately 100,000 clones; 70% to 90% are singletons. The sequencing sample was made of peripheral blood. These receptor sequences come from a woman aged 60-70 years with acute or convalescent COVID-19.

The chain joins TRBV6-5 to TRBJ2-1; 8 bases fit TRBD2. Germline V gives CDR1 MNHEY, CDR2 SVGAGI. The CDR3 sequence is 13 residues long. V dropped 0 bases and J dropped 14; count of bases not matched to a gene: 6. The CDR3 DNA is TGTGCCAGCAGTTACTCACTAGCGGACCCAAAGTTCTTC. Protein product: CASSYSLADPKFF.

The chain couples TRBV6-1 to TRBJ2-3; D call uncertain. Per the germline V gene, CDR1 is MNHNS and CDR2 is SASEGT. V was trimmed by 3 bases and J by 9 bases, leaving 10 bases between them. The CDR3 covers 12 residues. For the CDR3, the DNA is TGTGCCAGCAGTGAGACTTCCGACACGCAGTATTTT. The encoded protein is CASSETSDTQYF.

V is TRBV12-5 and J is TRBJ2-3, with D tentatively TRBD2 (6 bases). The CDR3 is 12 residues long. Germline loops: CDR1 LGHNT, CDR2 FRNRAP. V was shortened by 3 bases and J by 9 bases, with 10 bases between the two germline ends. This CDR3 reads CASGFLGGTQYF. In nucleotides, the CDR3 is TGTGCTAGTGGTTTCCTCGGAGGGACGCAGTATTTT.

This sequence joins TRBV19 and TRBJ2-3; tentative D call: TRBD2 (5 bases). Germline CDR1 is LNHDA and CDR2 is SQIVND (reference sequence). This CDR3 has 13 amino acids. V was clipped by 5 bases and J by 4 bases, with 10 bases between them. For the CDR3, the DNA is TGTGCCAGTAGTCCCCGGGGAGCAGATACGCAGTATTTT. Translating gives CASSPRGADTQYF.

The chain combines TRBV9 with TRBJ2-2; tentative D call: TRBD2 (5 bases). Trimming removed 2 bases from V and 5 bases from J, with 10 bases in between. Germline values: CDR1 SGDLS, CDR2 YYNGEE. The CDR3 totals 14 residues. The CDR3 bases are TGTGCCAGCAGCGTGGAGGCTTGGACCGGGGAGCTGTTTTTT. Its translation: CASSVEAWTGELFF.

The chain joins TRBV7-6 to TRBJ1-3; TRBD2 is a possible D gene (6 bases). TRBJ2-2 matches the DNA end more closely, so the J call is doubtful. The V gene's germline CDR1 is SGHVS and CDR2 FNYEAQ. The CDR3 runs 15 residues. For the CDR3, the DNA is TGTGCCAGCAGCGGACTACTGGTGGAGACCGGGGAGCTGTTTTTT. Amino acid sequence: CASSGLLVETGELFF.

The J gene is TRBJ1-2, the V gene TRBV10-3; D is uncertain. Deletions cut 3 bases from V and 1 base from J, with 6 bases between. In germline, CDR1 is ENHRY, CDR2 SYGVKD. This CDR3 has 13 residues. CDR3 residues: CAISETLNYGYTF. CDR3 nucleotides: TGTGCCATCAGTGAAACTCTTAACTATGGCTACACCTTC.

The V gene is TRBV18, the J gene TRBJ1-1; TRBD1 might be the D (6 bases). The CDR3 covers 14 residues. Trimming took 7 bases from V and 4 from J, leaving 16 bases between them. Germline CDR1 reads KGHSH; CDR2 reads LQKENI. This CDR3 is CASYTTRGGTEAFF. CDR3 DNA: TGTGCCAGCTACACTACTAGGGGGGGCACTGAAGCTTTCTTT.

This chain connects TRBV5-6 to TRBJ1-4, with D perhaps matching TRBD1 (5 bases). CDR3 length: 13 residues. The V and J ends lost 4 bases and 6 bases respectively, with 10 bases between them. The germline V gene encodes CDR1 SGHDT and CDR2 YYEEEE. CDR3: CASSPGTDEKLFF. As DNA, the CDR3 is TGTGCCAGCAGCCCAGGGACTGATGAAAAACTGTTTTTT.